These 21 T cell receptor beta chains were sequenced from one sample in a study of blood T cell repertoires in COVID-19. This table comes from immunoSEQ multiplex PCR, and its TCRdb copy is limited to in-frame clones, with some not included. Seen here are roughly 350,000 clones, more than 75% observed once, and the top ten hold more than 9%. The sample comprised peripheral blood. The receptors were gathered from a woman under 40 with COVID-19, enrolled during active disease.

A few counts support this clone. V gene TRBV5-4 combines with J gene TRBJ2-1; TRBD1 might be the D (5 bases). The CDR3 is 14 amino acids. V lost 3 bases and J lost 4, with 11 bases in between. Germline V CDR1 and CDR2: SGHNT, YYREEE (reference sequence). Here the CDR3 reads CASSSRQTYNEQFF. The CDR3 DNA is TGTGCCAGCAGCTCCCGACAGACTTACAATGAGCAGTTCTTC. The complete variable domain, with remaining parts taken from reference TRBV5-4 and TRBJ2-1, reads ETGVTQSPTHLIKTRGQQVTLRCSSQSGHNTVSWYQQALGQGPQFIFQYYREEENGRGNFPPRFSGLQFPNYSSELNVNALELDDSALYLCASSSRQTYNEQFFGPGTRLTVL.

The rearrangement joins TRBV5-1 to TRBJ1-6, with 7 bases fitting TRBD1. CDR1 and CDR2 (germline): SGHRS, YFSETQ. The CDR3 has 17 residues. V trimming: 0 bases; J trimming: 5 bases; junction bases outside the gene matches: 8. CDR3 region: CASSLALGGGNNSPLHF. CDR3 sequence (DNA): TGCGCCAGCAGCTTGGCCCTAGGAGGGGGCAATAATTCACCCCTCCACTTT.

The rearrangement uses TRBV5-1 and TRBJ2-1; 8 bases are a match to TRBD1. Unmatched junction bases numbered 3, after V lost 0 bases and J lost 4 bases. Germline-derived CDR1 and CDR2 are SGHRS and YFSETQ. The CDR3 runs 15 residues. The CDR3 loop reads CASSLDGTGYNEQFF. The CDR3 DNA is TGCGCCAGCAGCTTGGACGGGACAGGTTACAATGAGCAGTTCTTC.

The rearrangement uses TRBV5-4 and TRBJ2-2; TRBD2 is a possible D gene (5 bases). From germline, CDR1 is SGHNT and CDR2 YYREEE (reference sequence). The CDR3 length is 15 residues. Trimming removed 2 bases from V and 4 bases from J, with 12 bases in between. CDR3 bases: TGTGCCAGCAGCTTAGAAGCGGTACGCACCGGGGAGCTGTTTTTT. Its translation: CASSLEAVRTGELFF.

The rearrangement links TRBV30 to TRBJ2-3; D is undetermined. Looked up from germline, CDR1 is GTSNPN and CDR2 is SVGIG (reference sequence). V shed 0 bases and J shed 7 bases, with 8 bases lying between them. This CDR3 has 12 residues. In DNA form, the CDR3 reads TGTGCCTGGAGTGTACAGCCTAATACGCAGTATTTT. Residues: CAWSVQPNTQYF.

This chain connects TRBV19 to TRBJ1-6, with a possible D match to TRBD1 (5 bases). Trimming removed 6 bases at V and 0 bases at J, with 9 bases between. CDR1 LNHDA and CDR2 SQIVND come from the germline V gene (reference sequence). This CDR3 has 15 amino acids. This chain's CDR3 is CASSGTSSYNSPLHF. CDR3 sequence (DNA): TGTGCCAGTAGCGGGACTAGCTCCTATAATTCACCCCTCCACTTT.

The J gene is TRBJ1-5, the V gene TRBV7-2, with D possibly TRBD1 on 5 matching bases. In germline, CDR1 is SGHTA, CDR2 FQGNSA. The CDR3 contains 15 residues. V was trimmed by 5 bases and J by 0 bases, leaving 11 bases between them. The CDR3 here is CASSPGGGSNQPQHF. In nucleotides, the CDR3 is TGTGCCAGCAGCCCCGGGGGGGGTAGCAATCAGCCCCAGCATTTT.

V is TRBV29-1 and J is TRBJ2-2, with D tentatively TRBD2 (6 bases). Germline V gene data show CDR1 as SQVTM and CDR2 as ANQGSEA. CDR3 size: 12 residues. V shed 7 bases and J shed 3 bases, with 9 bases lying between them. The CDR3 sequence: CSGGRYTGELFF. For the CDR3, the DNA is TGCAGCGGGGGGAGGTACACCGGGGAGCTGTTTTTT.

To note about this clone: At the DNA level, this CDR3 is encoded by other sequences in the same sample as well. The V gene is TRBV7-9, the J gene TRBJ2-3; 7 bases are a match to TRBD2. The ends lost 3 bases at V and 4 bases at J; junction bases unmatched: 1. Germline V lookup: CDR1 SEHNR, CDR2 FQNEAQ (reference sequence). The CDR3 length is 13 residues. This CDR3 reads CASSFGLADTQYF. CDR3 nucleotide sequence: TGTGCCAGCAGCTTCGGACTAGCAGATACGCAGTATTTT.

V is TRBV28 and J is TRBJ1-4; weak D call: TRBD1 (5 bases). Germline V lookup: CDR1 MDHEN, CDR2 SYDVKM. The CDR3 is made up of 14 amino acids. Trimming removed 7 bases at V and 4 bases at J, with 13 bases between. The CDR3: CASTKQELNEKLFF. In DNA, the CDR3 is TGTGCCAGCACCAAACAGGAGCTTAATGAAAAACTGTTTTTT.

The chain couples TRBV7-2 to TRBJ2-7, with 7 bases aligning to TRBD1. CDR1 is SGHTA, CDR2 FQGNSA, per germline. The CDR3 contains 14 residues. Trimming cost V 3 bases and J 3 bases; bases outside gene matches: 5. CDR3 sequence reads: CASSFETGNYEQYF. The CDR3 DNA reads TGTGCCAGCAGCTTCGAGACAGGGAACTACGAGCAGTACTTC.

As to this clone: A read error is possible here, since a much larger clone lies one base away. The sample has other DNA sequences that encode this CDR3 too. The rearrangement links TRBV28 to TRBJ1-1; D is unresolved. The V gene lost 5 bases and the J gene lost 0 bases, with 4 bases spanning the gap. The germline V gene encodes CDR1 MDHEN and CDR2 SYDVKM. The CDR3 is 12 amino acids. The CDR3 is CASSPMNTEAFF. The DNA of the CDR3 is TGTGCCAGCAGTCCCATGAACACTGAAGCTTTCTTT.

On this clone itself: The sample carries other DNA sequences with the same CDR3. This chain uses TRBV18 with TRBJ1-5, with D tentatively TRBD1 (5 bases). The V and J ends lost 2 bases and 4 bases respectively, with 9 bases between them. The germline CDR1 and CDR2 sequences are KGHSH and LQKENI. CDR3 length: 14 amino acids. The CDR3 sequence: CASSPGRGNQPQHF. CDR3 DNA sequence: TGTGCCAGCTCACCAGGACGGGGGAATCAGCCCCAGCATTTT.

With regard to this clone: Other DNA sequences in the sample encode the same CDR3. CDR3 DNA sequence: TGCAGCGTTGAAGTCGGAAGGGGTACTGAAGCTTTCTTT. Translated, it gives CSVEVGRGTEAFF. The V and J genes are TRBV29-1 and TRBJ1-1, with a tentative D call TRBD1 (5 bases). The length of the CDR3 is 13 residues. V shed 1 base and J shed 5 bases, with 11 bases lying between them. Germline V CDR1 and CDR2: SQVTM, ANQGSEA.

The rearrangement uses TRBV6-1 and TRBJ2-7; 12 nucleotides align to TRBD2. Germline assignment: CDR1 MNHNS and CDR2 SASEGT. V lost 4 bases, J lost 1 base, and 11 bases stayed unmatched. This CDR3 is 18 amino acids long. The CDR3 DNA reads TGTGCCAGCAGTGGAGAGCTGACTAGCGGGAGTTATTCCTACGAGCAGTACTTC. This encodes CASSGELTSGSYSYEQYF.

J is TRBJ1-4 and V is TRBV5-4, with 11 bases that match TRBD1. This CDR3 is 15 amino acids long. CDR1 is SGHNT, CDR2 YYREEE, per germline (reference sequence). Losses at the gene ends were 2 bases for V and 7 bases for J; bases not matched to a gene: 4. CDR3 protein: CASSFGQGASEKLFF. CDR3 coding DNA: TGTGCCAGCAGCTTTGGACAGGGGGCGAGTGAAAAACTGTTTTTT.

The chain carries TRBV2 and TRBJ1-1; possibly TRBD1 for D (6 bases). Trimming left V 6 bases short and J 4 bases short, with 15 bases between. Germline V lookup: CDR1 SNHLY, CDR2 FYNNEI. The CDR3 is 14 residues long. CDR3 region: CASSAGTRATEAFF. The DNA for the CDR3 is TGTGCCAGCAGCGCCGGGACAAGAGCCACTGAAGCTTTCTTT.

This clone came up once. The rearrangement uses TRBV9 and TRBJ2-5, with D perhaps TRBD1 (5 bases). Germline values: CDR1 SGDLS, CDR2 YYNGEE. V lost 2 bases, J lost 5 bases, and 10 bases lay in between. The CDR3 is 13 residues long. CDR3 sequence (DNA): TGTGCCAGCAGCGTCCAGGGTACCGAGACCCAGTACTTC. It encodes CASSVQGTETQYF.

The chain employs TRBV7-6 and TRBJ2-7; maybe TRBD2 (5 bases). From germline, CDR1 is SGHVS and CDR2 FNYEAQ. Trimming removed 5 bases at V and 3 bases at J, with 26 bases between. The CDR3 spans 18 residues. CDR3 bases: TGTGCCAGCAGCCCAGCCGAGGGCCAACTAGTCTGGGGCTACGAGCAGTACTTC. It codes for CASSPAEGQLVWGYEQYF.

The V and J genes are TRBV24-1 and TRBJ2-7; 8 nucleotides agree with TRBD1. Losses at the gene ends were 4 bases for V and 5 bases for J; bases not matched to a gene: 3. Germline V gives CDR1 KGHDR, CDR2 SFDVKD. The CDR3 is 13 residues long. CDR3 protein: CATSEPGQDEQYF. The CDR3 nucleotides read TGTGCCACCAGTGAGCCGGGACAGGACGAGCAGTACTTC.

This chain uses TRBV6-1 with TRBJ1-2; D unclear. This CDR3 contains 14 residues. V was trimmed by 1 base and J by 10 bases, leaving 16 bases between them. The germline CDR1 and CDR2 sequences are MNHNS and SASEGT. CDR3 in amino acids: CASSEVRTPPLYTF. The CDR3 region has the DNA TGTGCCAGCAGTGAAGTCAGAACCCCCCCCCTCTACACCTTC.